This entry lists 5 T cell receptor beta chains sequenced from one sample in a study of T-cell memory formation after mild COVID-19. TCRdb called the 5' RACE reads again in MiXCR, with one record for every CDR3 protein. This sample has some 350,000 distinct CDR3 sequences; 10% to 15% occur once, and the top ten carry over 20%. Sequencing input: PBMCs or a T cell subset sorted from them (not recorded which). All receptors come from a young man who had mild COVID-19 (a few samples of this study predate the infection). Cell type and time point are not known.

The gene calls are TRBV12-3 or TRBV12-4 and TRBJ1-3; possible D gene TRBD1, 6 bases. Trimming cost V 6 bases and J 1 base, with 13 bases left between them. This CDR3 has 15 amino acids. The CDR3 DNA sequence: TGTGCCAGCAGCGCCTCACAGGGATCTGGAAACACCATATATTTT. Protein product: CASSASQGSGNTIYF.

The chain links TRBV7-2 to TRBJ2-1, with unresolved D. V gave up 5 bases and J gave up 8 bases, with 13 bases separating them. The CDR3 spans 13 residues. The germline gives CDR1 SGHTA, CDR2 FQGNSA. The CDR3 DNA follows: TGTGCCAGCAGCCCCGCCAGCCGGGATGAGCAGTTCTTC. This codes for CASSPASRDEQFF.

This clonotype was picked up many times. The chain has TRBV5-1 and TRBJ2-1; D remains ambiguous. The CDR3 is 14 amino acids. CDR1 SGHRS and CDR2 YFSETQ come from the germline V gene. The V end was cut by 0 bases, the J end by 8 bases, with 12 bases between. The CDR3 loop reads CASSLAIQVYEQFF. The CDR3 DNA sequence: TGCGCCAGCAGCTTGGCCATCCAGGTCTATGAGCAGTTCTTC.

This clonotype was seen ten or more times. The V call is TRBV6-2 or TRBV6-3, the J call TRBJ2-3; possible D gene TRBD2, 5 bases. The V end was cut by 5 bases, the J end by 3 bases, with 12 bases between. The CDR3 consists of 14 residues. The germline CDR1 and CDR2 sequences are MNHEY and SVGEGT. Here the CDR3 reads CASSDFLATDTQYF. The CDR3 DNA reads TGTGCCAGCAGTGATTTTTTAGCGACAGATACGCAGTATTTT.

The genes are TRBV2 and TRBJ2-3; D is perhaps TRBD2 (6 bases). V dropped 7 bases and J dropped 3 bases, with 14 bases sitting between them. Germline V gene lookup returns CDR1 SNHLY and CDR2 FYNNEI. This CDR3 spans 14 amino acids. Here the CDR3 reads CASKRLVRTDTQYF. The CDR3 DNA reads TGTGCCAGCAAGCGACTAGTGAGGACAGATACGCAGTATTTT.